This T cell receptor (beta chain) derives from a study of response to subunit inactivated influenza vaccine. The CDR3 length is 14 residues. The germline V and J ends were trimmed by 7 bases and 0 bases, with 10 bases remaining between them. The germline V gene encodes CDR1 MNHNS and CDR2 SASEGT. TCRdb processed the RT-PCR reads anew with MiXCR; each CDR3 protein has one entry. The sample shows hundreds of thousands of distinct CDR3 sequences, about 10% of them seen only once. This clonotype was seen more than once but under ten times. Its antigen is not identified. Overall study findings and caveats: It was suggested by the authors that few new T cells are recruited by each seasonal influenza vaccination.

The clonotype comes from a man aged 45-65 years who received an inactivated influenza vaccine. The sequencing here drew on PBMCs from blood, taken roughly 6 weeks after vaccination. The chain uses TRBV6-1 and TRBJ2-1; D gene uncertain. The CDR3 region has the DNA TGTGCCAGCACCACCTCTCACTCCTACAATGAGCAGTTCTTC. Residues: CASTTSHSYNEQFF.